This T cell receptor beta chain came from a study of cytomegalovirus exposure and HLA in healthy donors. General study findings and limits: A few of the chains that were CMV-associated were confirmed in vitro to be specific for CMV antigens. Associated with cytomegalovirus, according to the listing, were around 160 TCR beta chains.

TCRdb's copy holds only in-frame clones and misses some; the assay was immunoSEQ multiplex PCR. Here the sample spans 130,000 or so clones, 70% to 90% being singletons. The CDR3 length is 14 residues. The germline V gene has CDR1 SGHNT and CDR2 YYREEE (reference sequence). V shed 4 bases and J shed 1 base, with 11 bases lying between them. It was the approximately 110-subject validation cohort, separate from the roughly 700-subject first cohort, to which the donors belonged. This clone was recorded only once. Its antigen is unknown. The V call is TRBV5-4, the J call TRBJ2-5, with D perhaps TRBD1 (6 bases). Sequences were obtained from PBMCs. The clonotype originates from a woman between 18 and 30 years old in good health and CMV-seronegative. In nucleotides, the CDR3 is TGTGCCAGCAGCCCGGGACACTTCCAAGAGACCCAGTACTTC. Its protein product is CASSPGHFQETQYF.